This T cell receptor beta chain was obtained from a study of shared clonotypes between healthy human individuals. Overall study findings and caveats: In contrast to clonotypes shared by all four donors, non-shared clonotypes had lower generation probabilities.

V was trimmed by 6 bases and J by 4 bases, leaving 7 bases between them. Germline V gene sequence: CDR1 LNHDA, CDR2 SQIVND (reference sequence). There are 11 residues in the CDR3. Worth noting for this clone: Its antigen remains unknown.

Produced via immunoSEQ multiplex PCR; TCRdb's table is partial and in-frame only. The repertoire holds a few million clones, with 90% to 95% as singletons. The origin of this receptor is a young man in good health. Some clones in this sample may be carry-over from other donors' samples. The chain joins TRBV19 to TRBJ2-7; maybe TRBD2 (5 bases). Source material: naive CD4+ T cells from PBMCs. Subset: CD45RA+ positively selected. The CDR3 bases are TGTGCCAGTAGCGACTATTACGAGCAGTACTTC. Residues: CASSDYYEQYF.